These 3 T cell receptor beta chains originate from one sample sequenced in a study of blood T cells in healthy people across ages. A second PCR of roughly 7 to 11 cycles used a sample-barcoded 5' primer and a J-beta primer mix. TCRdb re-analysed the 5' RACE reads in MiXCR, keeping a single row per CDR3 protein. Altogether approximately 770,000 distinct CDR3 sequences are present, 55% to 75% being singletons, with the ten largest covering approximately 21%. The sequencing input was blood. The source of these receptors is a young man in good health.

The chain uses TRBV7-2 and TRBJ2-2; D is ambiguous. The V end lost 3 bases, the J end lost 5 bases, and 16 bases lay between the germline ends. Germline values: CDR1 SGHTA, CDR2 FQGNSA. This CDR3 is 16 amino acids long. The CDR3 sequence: CASSFVRSFGTGELFF. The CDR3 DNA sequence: TGTGCCAGCAGCTTTGTGCGTTCGTTTGGGACCGGGGAGCTGTTTTTT. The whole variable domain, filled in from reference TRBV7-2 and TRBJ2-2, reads GAGVSQSPSNKVTEKGKDVELRCDPISGHTALYWYRQSLGQGLEFLIYFQGNSAPDKSGLPSDRFSAERTGGSVSTLTIQRTQQEDSAVYLCASSFVRSFGTGELFFGEGSRLTVL.

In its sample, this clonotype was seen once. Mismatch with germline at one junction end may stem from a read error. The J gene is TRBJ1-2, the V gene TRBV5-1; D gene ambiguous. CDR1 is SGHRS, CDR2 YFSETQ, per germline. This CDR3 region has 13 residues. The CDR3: CANSFWGTDGYTF. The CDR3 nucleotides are TGCGCCAACAGCTTCTGGGGTACGGATGGCTACACCTTC.

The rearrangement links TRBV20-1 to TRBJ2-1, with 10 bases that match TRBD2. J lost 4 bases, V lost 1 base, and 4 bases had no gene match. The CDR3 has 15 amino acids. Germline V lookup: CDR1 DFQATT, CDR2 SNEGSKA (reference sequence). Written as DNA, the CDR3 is TGCAGTGCTAGAGCAGCGGGAGGGGTATACAATGAGCAGTTCTTC. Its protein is CSARAAGGVYNEQFF.